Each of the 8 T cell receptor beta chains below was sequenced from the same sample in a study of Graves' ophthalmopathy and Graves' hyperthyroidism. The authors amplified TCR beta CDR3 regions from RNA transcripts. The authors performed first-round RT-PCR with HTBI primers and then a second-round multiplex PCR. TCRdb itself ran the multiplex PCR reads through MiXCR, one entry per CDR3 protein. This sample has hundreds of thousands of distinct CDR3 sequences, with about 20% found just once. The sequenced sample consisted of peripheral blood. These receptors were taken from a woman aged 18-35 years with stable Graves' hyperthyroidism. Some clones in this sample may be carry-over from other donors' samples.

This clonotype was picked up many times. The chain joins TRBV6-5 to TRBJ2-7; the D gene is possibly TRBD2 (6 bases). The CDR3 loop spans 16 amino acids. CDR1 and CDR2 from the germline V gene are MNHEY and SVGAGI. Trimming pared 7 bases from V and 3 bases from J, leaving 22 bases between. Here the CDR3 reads CASTPRGIRRGYEQYF. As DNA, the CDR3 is TGTGCCAGCACTCCCCGTGGGATACGGCGGGGCTACGAGCAGTACTTC.

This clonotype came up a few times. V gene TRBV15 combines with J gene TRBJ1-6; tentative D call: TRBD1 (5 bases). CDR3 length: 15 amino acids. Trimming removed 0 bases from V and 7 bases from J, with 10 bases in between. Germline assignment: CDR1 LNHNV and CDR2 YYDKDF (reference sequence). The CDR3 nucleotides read TGTGCCACCAGCAGAGAGAGGGGAACGAATTCACCCCTCCACTTT. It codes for CATSRERGTNSPLHF.

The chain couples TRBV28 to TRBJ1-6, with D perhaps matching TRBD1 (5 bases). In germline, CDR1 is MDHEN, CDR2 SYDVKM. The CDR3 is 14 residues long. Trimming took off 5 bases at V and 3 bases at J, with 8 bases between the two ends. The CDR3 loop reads CASSRQLYNSPLHF. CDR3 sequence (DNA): TGTGCCAGCAGTAGACAGCTCTATAATTCACCCCTCCACTTT.

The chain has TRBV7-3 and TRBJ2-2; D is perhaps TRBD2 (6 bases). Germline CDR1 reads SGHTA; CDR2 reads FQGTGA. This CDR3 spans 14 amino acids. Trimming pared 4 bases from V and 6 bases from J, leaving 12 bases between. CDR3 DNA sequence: TGTGCCAGCAGCTCAGGACTAACGTCCGGGGAGCTGTTTTTT. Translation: CASSSGLTSGELFF.

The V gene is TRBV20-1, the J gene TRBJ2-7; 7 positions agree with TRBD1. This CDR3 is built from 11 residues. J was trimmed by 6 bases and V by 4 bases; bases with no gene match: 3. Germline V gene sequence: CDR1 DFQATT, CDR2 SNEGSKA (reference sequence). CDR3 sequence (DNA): TGCAGTGCTATGACAGGGATCGAGCAGTACTTC. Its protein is CSAMTGIEQYF.

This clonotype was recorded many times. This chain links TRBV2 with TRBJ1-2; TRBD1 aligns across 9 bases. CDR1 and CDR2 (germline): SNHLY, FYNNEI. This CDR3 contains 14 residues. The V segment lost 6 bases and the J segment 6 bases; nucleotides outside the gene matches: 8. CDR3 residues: CASSAGQGKNGYTF. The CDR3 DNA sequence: TGTGCCAGCAGCGCCGGACAGGGGAAAAATGGCTACACCTTC.

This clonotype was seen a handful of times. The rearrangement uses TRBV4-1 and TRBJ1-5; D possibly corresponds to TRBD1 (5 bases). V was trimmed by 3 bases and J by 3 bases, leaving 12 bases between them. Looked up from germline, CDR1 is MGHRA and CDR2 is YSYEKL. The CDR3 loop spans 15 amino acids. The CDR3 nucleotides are TGCGCCAGCAGCCACCAGGGAACCCCCAATCAGCCCCAGCATTTT. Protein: CASSHQGTPNQPQHF.

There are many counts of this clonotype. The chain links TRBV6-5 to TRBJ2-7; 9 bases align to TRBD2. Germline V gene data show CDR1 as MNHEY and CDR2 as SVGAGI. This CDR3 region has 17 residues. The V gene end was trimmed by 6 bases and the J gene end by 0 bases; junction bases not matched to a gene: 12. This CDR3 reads CASSRILAGKDSYEQYF. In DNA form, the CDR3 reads TGTGCCAGCAGCCGCATTCTAGCGGGGAAAGACTCCTACGAGCAGTACTTC.